A single sample gave rise to the 28 T cell receptor beta chains below, sequenced in a study of T cell repertoires in cytomegalovirus infection. TCRdb recomputed calls from the reads with MiXCR, one row per CDR3 protein. The sample consists of hundreds of thousands of distinct CDR3 sequences, roughly 20% of them appearing once. Sequenced sample: PBMCs. All receptors come from a human donor in good health (CMV status not recorded). Some clones in this sample may be carry-over from other donors' samples.

This clonotype is a singleton in its sample. The junction differs from germline at one of its ends, possibly a read error. The gene calls are TRBV20-1 and TRBJ2-3; 9 bases map to TRBD2. Germline CDR1 reads DFQATT; CDR2 reads SNEGSKA (reference sequence). The CDR3 spans 18 residues. CDR3 nucleotides: TGCAGTGCTAGAGATCCAAGCGGGAGGCACACCGACACAAATACGCAGTATTTT. Residues: CSARDPSGRHTDTNTQYF.

The chain joins TRBV6-2 or TRBV6-3 to TRBJ2-7; TRBD2 might be the D (6 bases). The ends were cut back, 11 bases at V and 2 bases at J, with 19 bases in the middle. Germline lookup yields CDR1 MNHEY and CDR2 SVGEGT. The CDR3 consists of 14 residues. The DNA for the CDR3 is TGTGCCTCCGGTTGGGACTTCCTTACCTACGAGCAGTACTTC. Translation gives CASGWDFLTYEQYF.

This clonotype was detected many times. The chain has TRBV10-3 and TRBJ2-1; 12 nucleotides align to TRBD2. The CDR3 length is 15 residues. CDR1 ENHRY and CDR2 SYGVKD come from the germline V gene. V shed 6 bases and J 6 bases; nucleotides not matched to a gene: 6. The CDR3 region has the DNA TGTGCCATCAGGACGACTAGCGGGAGACCCAATGAGCAGTTCTTC. Translated, it gives CAIRTTSGRPNEQFF.

The chain employs TRBV2 and TRBJ1-5; the D gene is possibly TRBD1 (6 bases). V shed 6 bases and J shed 6 bases, with 15 bases lying between them. The germline V gene encodes CDR1 SNHLY and CDR2 FYNNEI. CDR3 length: 14 residues. The CDR3 reads CASSQGWGAQPQHF. CDR3 sequence (DNA): TGTGCCAGCAGCCAGGGGTGGGGGGCTCAGCCCCAGCATTTT.

The CDR3 DNA sequence: TGTGCCACGCGACTACTTCAGGGAACCTTTAATTCACCCCTCCACTTT. This gives the protein CATRLLQGTFNSPLHF. The rearrangement links TRBV27 to TRBJ1-6, with a tentative D call TRBD1 (5 bases). V lost 10 bases and J 6 bases, leaving 22 bases between the germline ends. The germline V gene encodes CDR1 MNHEY and CDR2 SMNVEV (reference sequence). The CDR3 sequence is 16 residues long.

The chain uses TRBV11-3 and TRBJ2-1, with a weak D call TRBD2 (6 bases). CDR1 is SGHNT and CDR2 is YENEEA in the germline V gene. V lost 3 bases to trimming and J lost 13 bases, with 13 bases between them. CDR3 length equals 12 residues. CDR3 in DNA: TGTGCCAGCAGCTTGGACGGGACTCGACAGTTCTTC. This encodes CASSLDGTRQFF.

This clonotype was seen many times. The CDR3 spells CASSLYPNTEAFF. CDR3 DNA: TGTGCCAGCAGCTTATACCCGAACACTGAAGCTTTCTTT. This chain links TRBV7-2 with TRBJ1-1; no reliable D call. The germline V gene has CDR1 SGHTA and CDR2 FQGNSA. V was shortened by 2 bases and J by 1 base, with 5 bases between the two germline ends. The CDR3 is 13 amino acids.

This chain uses TRBV5-5 with TRBJ2-2; 9 nucleotides agree with TRBD1. With V trimmed by 5 bases and J by 5 bases, 7 bases remained unmatched. From germline, CDR1 is SGHKS and CDR2 YYEKEE (reference sequence). This CDR3 is 15 amino acids long. CDR3 nucleotide sequence: TGTGCCAGCAGTCACGGGACAGGGAGTACCGGGGAGCTGTTTTTT. Translation: CASSHGTGSTGELFF.

A few counts support this clonotype. The chain joins TRBV27 to TRBJ2-3; D is uncertain. CDR1 and CDR2 from the germline V gene are MNHEY and SMNVEV (reference sequence). Trimming stripped 5 bases from V and 1 base from J, with 13 bases between. There are 15 residues in the CDR3. CDR3 residues: CASSALAAGTDTQYF. CDR3 nucleotide sequence: TGTGCCAGCAGTGCCTTGGCGGCGGGCACAGATACGCAGTATTTT.

This clonotype has just a few counts. The gene calls are TRBV20-1 and TRBJ2-3; 13 bases match TRBD2. CDR1 DFQATT and CDR2 SNEGSKA come from the germline V gene (reference sequence). V trimming: 6 bases; J trimming: 6 bases; junction bases outside the gene matches: 9. This CDR3 is 15 amino acids long. The CDR3 DNA reads as TGCAGTGCAAGACTAGCGGGGGGTCAAGGGGATACGCAGTATTTT. Translation: CSARLAGGQGDTQYF.

This clonotype has at least ten counts. This chain links TRBV18 with TRBJ1-2; TRBD1 is a possible D gene (5 bases). V gave up 6 bases and J gave up 8 bases, with 19 bases separating them. CDR3 length: 14 amino acids. Germline V gene lookup returns CDR1 KGHSH and CDR2 LQKENI. CDR3 protein: CASSQRGILEGYTF. CDR3 coding DNA: TGTGCCAGCTCCCAACGGGGGATCTTAGAAGGCTACACCTTC.

This clonotype was observed a few times. The genes are TRBV12-3 or TRBV12-4 and TRBJ2-7; 10 positions agree with TRBD2. The junction had 8 bases not matched to a gene; V was cut back by 4 bases and J by 5 bases. This CDR3 has 15 amino acids. The CDR3 reads CASSSSSGGYNEQYF. The CDR3 region has the DNA TGTGCCAGCAGTTCAAGTAGCGGGGGGTATAACGAGCAGTACTTC.

At least ten counts were recorded for this clonotype. This chain uses TRBV12-3 or TRBV12-4 with TRBJ1-5; D may be TRBD1 (5 bases). Trimming took 8 bases from V and 6 from J, leaving 20 bases between them. This CDR3 region has 15 residues. The CDR3 nucleotides are TGTGCCAGCTCCCCGGGGGGACCACGGACTCAGCCCCAGCATTTT. It is translated as CASSPGGPRTQPQHF.

This clonotype was counted many times. The chain joins TRBV19 to TRBJ2-7; 8 positions agree with TRBD1. Germline V gene data show CDR1 as LNHDA and CDR2 as SQIVND (reference sequence). CDR3 size: 14 residues. Unmatched junction bases numbered 4, after V lost 6 bases and J lost 0 bases. This CDR3 is CASRNRGTSYEQYF. The CDR3 nucleotides are TGTGCCAGTAGAAACAGGGGGACCTCCTACGAGCAGTACTTC.

This clonotype occurred a few times. The chain joins TRBV7-2 to TRBJ1-2; D is ambiguous. V was cut by 1 base and J by 4 bases, with 13 bases left in between. Per germline, CDR1 SGHTA and CDR2 FQGNSA. This CDR3 contains 15 residues. CDR3 amino acids: CASSLGVRNAYGYTF. CDR3 DNA sequence: TGTGCCAGCAGCTTAGGGGTTCGGAACGCCTATGGCTACACCTTC.

The chain carries TRBV6-2 or TRBV6-3 and TRBJ2-5; 10 nucleotides align to TRBD1. The J segment lost 1 base and the V segment lost 10 bases, leaving 3 bases of the junction unmatched. CDR1 is MNHEY, CDR2 SVGEGT, per germline. This CDR3 is built from 13 residues. CDR3 sequence (DNA): TGTGCCACGACAGGGGGCTTCCAAGAGACCCAGTACTTC. Translating gives CATTGGFQETQYF.

This chain uses TRBV10-2 with TRBJ1-5; no clear D gene. CDR3 size: 14 residues. Trimming shortened V by 2 bases and J by 2 bases, and 7 bases separated the two germline ends. Germline V gives CDR1 WSHSY, CDR2 SAAADI. Written as DNA, the CDR3 is TGCGCCAGCAGTGAGAACATGGGCAATCAGCCCCAGCATTTT. Residues: CASSENMGNQPQHF.

This clonotype was counted at least ten times. The chain uses TRBV7-2 and TRBJ2-7; D is perhaps TRBD1 or TRBD2 (5 bases each). CDR3 length equals 14 residues. CDR1 SGHTA and CDR2 FQGNSA come from the germline V gene. V was cut by 5 bases and J by 4 bases, with 15 bases left in between. The CDR3 DNA is TGTGCCAGCAGCCCTCGGGACCGGCTATACGAGCAGTACTTC. Its protein is CASSPRDRLYEQYF.

This clonotype was observed a few times. The chain employs TRBV25-1 and TRBJ2-3; 8 bases are shared with TRBD2. The germline CDR1 and CDR2 sequences are MGHDK and SYGVNS. Unmatched junction bases numbered 9, after V lost 7 bases and J lost 6 bases. This CDR3 has 14 residues. The CDR3 sequence: CASNEGLAADTQYF. CDR3 nucleotides: TGTGCCAGCAACGAAGGACTAGCCGCCGATACGCAGTATTTT.

This clonotype showed up just a few times. The J gene is TRBJ2-1, the V gene TRBV27; 10 positions agree with TRBD1. V lost 6 bases to trimming and J lost 1 base; unmatched junction nucleotides: 3. The CDR3 length is 15 residues. Germline CDR1 is MNHEY and CDR2 is SMNVEV (reference sequence). The CDR3 spells CASSKDRGSYNEQFF. CDR3 coding DNA: TGTGCCAGCAGCAAGGACAGGGGGTCCTACAATGAGCAGTTCTTC.

This clonotype was detected only a few times. This chain connects TRBV11-2 to TRBJ2-3, with D possibly matching TRBD1 (6 bases). With 6 bases removed from V and 2 bases from J, the gap between germline ends came to 12 bases. The CDR3 sequence is 14 residues long. Germline lookup yields CDR1 SGHAT and CDR2 FQNNGV. Written as DNA, the CDR3 is TGTGCCAGCAGGCTGGACAGATACACAGATACGCAGTATTTT. The encoded protein is CASRLDRYTDTQYF.

This clonotype was detected only a few times. This sequence joins TRBV7-4 and TRBJ2-3; D possibly corresponds to TRBD1 (5 bases). The CDR3 covers 13 residues. V lost 9 bases to trimming and J lost 1 base, with 11 bases between them. Germline CDR1 is SGHVT and CDR2 is SQSDAQ. CDR3 nucleotide sequence: TGTGCCAGTGGCCTAGGGGGCACAGATACGCAGTATTTT. This translates into CASGLGGTDTQYF.

This chain uses TRBV7-2 with TRBJ2-3; D is perhaps TRBD2 (6 bases). From germline, CDR1 is SGHTA and CDR2 FQGNSA. The CDR3 contains 14 residues. V was clipped by 5 bases and J by 4 bases, with 13 bases between them. CDR3: CASSPTSSPDTQYF. For the CDR3, the DNA is TGTGCCAGCAGCCCTACTAGCTCTCCAGATACGCAGTATTTT.

The chain couples TRBV19 to TRBJ1-6; no firm D call. Trimming took off 10 bases at V and 0 bases at J, with 16 bases between the two ends. The CDR3 runs 16 residues. Germline V gene lookup returns CDR1 LNHDA and CDR2 SQIVND (reference sequence). The CDR3 sequence: CATRRGVSSYNSPLHF. The CDR3 DNA follows: TGTGCCACCCGCCGTGGGGTTAGCTCCTATAATTCACCCCTCCACTTT.

This clonotype was observed many times. The chain couples TRBV7-2 to TRBJ1-2; a possible D gene is TRBD1 (6 bases). V was pared by 4 bases and J by 8 bases, with 14 bases between. Per germline, CDR1 SGHTA and CDR2 FQGNSA. The CDR3 totals 13 residues. The CDR3 DNA follows: TGTGCCAGCAGCTCCACAGGGATGGGCGGCTACACCTTC. It is translated as CASSSTGMGGYTF. Supplemented by reference TRBV7-2 and TRBJ1-2, the full variable domain reads GAGVSQSPSNKVTEKGKDVELRCDPISGHTALYWYRQSLGQGLEFLIYFQGNSAPDKSGLPSDRFSAERTGGSVSTLTIQRTQQEDSAVYLCASSSTGMGGYTFGSGTRLTVV.

The chain joins TRBV12-3 or TRBV12-4 to TRBJ1-1, with 7 bases matching TRBD1. V trimming: 8 bases; J trimming: 7 bases; junction bases outside the gene matches: 13. The CDR3 has 14 residues. CDR3 nucleotide sequence: TGTGCCAGCGCCTCTGACAGGGAAATCGGTGAAGCTTTCTTT. Its protein product is CASASDREIGEAFF.

The chain is built from TRBV4-2 and TRBJ2-7, with D maybe TRBD2 (6 bases). Trimming stripped 1 base from V and 0 bases from J, with 16 bases between. Germline V gene sequence: CDR1 LGHNA, CDR2 YNFKEQ. The CDR3 covers 17 residues. CDR3 residues: CASSQAGTLTPSYEQYF. The CDR3 DNA reads TGTGCCAGCAGCCAAGCCGGGACTTTGACCCCCTCCTACGAGCAGTACTTC.

V is TRBV20-1 and J is TRBJ2-7; D possibly matches TRBD1 or TRBD2 (5 bases each). The germline V and J ends were trimmed by 6 bases and 6 bases, with 15 bases remaining between them. The CDR3 is 12 amino acids. Germline values: CDR1 DFQATT, CDR2 SNEGSKA (reference sequence). CDR3 sequence: CSARDASSEQYF. The CDR3 region has the DNA TGCAGTGCAAGGGACGCCTCCAGCGAGCAGTACTTC.